This entry is about one TCR beta chain. The sample is drawn from a study of blood T cell repertoires in COVID-19. The length of the CDR3 is 19 residues. The V segment lost 0 bases and the J segment 6 bases; nucleotides outside the gene matches: 15. Germline V gene sequence: CDR1 MNHEY, CDR2 SVGEGT. TCRdb's table, derived via immunoSEQ multiplex PCR, lists solely in-frame clones and lacks some. The table records hundreds of thousands of clones, around 90% of them present only once. The V and J genes are TRBV6-2 or TRBV6-3 and TRBJ1-2; 11 nucleotides match TRBD1. This clonotype was sampled from a woman aged 40 to 49 who had recovered from COVID-19. Input material: PBMCs or T cells enriched from blood (not recorded which). The CDR3 here is CASSYSIYRKDRGPDGYTF. The CDR3, as DNA: TGTGCCAGCAGTTACTCGATTTATAGGAAGGACAGGGGGCCCGATGGCTACACCTTC.